Listed below are T cell receptor beta chains from one sample, sequenced in a study of CD8+ T cells in alopecia areata. The protocol was immunoSEQ multiplex PCR, while the TCRdb copy is restricted to in-frame clones and leaves out a portion. Among some 220,000 clones, roughly 56% were seen once, and the ten largest hold around 1.5%. The source was CD4+ T cells sorted from blood, collected at week 4, from a patient treated with tofacitinib. All receptors come from a human donor with alopecia areata. The CDR3 runs from the conserved cysteine through the conserved F or W. Fields, in order: D gene, V gene, clone size, J gene, CDR3 protein, CDR3 DNA. A D gene is named only where the DNA matches it firmly. The size of a clone is reported for some rows only, either as once, few or many, or as a class for expanded clones.

>-|TRBV29-1|few|TRBJ1-5
CSVEPGYNQPQHF
TGCAGCGTTGAACCGGGGTACAATCAGCCCCAGCATTTT
>TRBD1|TRBV6-5|-|TRBJ2-7
CASSQSRDSTYEQYF
TGTGCCAGCAGTCAAAGTCGGGACAGCACCTACGAGCAGTACTTC
>-|TRBV27|-|TRBJ1-2
CASSLGRGKYGYTF
TGTGCCAGCAGTTTAGGTAGGGGAAAATATGGCTACACCTTC
>-|TRBV7-2|-|TRBJ1-5
CASSLNGGNQPQHF
TGTGCCAGCAGCTTGAACGGGGGCAATCAGCCCCAGCATTTT
>-|TRBV5-6|-|TRBJ1-2
CASSPRTRPLHTF
TGTGCCAGCAGCCCAAGAACCAGGCCTCTTCACACCTTC
>-|TRBV7-2|-|TRBJ2-3
CASSLVHRDTQYF
TGTGCCAGCAGCTTAGTGCACAGAGATACGCAGTATTTT
>-|TRBV7-2|-|TRBJ2-2
CASSLAGRTGELFF
TGTGCCAGCAGCTTAGCGGGGAGGACCGGGGAGCTGTTTTTT
>-|TRBV6-5|-|TRBJ2-2
CASSLEAHGELFF
TGTGCCAGCAGTTTGGAGGCTCACGGGGAGCTGTTTTTT
>TRBD1|TRBV30|-|TRBJ1-6
CAWRPGTGKTPLHF
TGTGCCTGGAGGCCAGGGACAGGGAAGACACCCCTCCACTTT
>TRBD1|TRBV29-1|-|TRBJ2-5
CSVDFLGTGGETQYF
TGCAGCGTTGACTTTCTTGGGACAGGCGGTGAGACCCAGTACTTC
>TRBD1|TRBV2|-|TRBJ2-2
CASKVWTGGTGELFF
TGTGCCAGCAAGGTTTGGACAGGGGGCACCGGGGAGCTGTTTTTT
>-|TRBV2|-|TRBJ2-5
CASSGGGAGEKETQYF
TGTGCCAGCAGTGGGGGAGGTGCAGGAGAAAAAGAGACCCAGTACTTC
>-|TRBV5-6|few|TRBJ1-3
CASSLGPSGNTIYF
TGTGCCAGCAGCCTCGGGCCGTCTGGAAACACCATATATTTT
>-|TRBV19|-|TRBJ1-2
CASKDVGSQGSFYGYTF
TGTGCCAGTAAAGATGTGGGGTCGCAGGGCTCCTTCTATGGCTACACCTTC
>TRBD1|TRBV5-1|few|TRBJ2-3
CASSETGDRTDTQYF
TGCGCCAGCAGCGAAACAGGGGATCGGACAGATACGCAGTATTTT
>TRBD2|TRBV4-3|-|TRBJ2-3
CASSRTSADTQYF
TGCGCCAGCAGCCGGACTAGCGCAGATACGCAGTATTTT
>-|TRBV20-1|-|TRBJ1-2
CSALLKGYTF
TGCAGTGCACTCCTGAAAGGCTACACCTTC
>TRBD1|TRBV29-1|-|TRBJ2-1
CSVELVGGGKQFF
TGCAGCGTTGAATTGGTAGGGGGCGGCAAGCAGTTCTTC
>TRBD1|TRBV30|-|TRBJ1-1
CAWTDRGNTEAFF
TGTGCCTGGACGGACAGGGGTAACACTGAAGCTTTCTTT
>TRBD1|TRBV10-3|few|TRBJ2-1
CAISEWGQGAYNEQFF
TGTGCCATCAGTGAGTGGGGACAGGGGGCCTACAATGAGCAGTTCTTC
>-|TRBV10-3|-|TRBJ2-3
CAISELTGSTDTQYF
TGTGCCATCAGTGAGCTGACAGGCAGCACAGATACGCAGTATTTT
>-|TRBV5-1|-|TRBJ2-3
CASSWSTDTQYF
TGCGCCAGCAGCTGGTCCACAGATACGCAGTATTTT
>-|TRBV29-1|-|TRBJ1-2
CSVGGIEGYGYTF
TGCAGCGTTGGAGGCATTGAGGGATATGGCTACACCTTC
>-|TRBV29-1|-|TRBJ2-7
CSVARAHEQYF
TGCAGCGTTGCCAGGGCCCACGAGCAGTACTTC
>TRBD2|TRBV13|few|TRBJ2-1
CASSIRLAGRHNEQFF
TGTGCCAGCAGCATCCGACTAGCGGGCCGACACAATGAGCAGTTCTTC
>-|TRBV7-8|many|TRBJ2-2
CASSIRTVGMNTGELFF
TGTGCCAGCAGCATCCGAACAGTGGGGATGAACACCGGGGAGCTGTTTTTT
>-|TRBV7-9|-|TRBJ1-6
CASSLIGTGNNSPLHF
TGTGCCAGCAGCTTGATCGGGACGGGGAATAATTCACCCCTCCACTTT
>-|TRBV2|few|TRBJ2-6
CASSENLSGANVLTF
TGTGCCAGCAGTGAAAACCTCTCTGGGGCCAACGTCCTGACTTTC
>-|TRBV2|-|TRBJ2-5
CASRRGAAQETQYF
TGTGCCAGCCGACGTGGGGCTGCCCAAGAGACCCAGTACTTC
>-|TRBV9|-|TRBJ2-2
CASSNYRDHTGELFF
TGTGCCAGCAGCAATTACAGGGATCACACCGGGGAGCTGTTTTTT
>-|TRBV5-1|many|TRBJ2-1
CASSLVPDKYNEQFF
TGCGCCAGCAGCTTGGTTCCCGACAAGTACAATGAGCAGTTCTTC
>-|TRBV5-8|many|TRBJ2-2
CASRPAVQATGELFF
TGTGCCAGCAGACCCGCCGTACAGGCAACCGGGGAGCTGTTTTTT
>-|TRBV4-3|-|TRBJ2-5
CASSQELEQETQYF
TGCGCCAGCAGCCAAGAGTTAGAACAAGAGACCCAGTACTTC
>-|TRBV7-3|-|TRBJ2-6
CASSLRTVPSGANVLTF
TGTGCCAGCAGCTTACGGACGGTACCCTCTGGGGCCAACGTCCTGACTTTC
>-|TRBV7-2|-|TRBJ2-1
CASSLKGNEQFF
TGTGCCAGCAGCCTGAAGGGGAATGAGCAGTTCTTC
>TRBD1|TRBV19|-|TRBJ2-1
CASSTGQGVFF
TGTGCCAGTAGTACCGGACAGGGAGTGTTCTTC
>TRBD1|TRBV6-6|-|TRBJ2-5
CASSSRGQGGVTQYF
TGTGCCAGCAGCTCCAGAGGACAGGGGGGAGTGACCCAGTACTTC
>-|TRBV4-1|-|TRBJ1-2
CASSQAGLGNYGYTF
TGCGCCAGCAGCCAAGCTGGGCTTGGGAACTATGGCTACACCTTC
>-|TRBV5-1|-|TRBJ2-1
CASRVGNYNEQFF
TGCGCCAGCAGAGTGGGAAACTACAATGAGCAGTTCTTC
>TRBD1|TRBV29-1|-|TRBJ1-1
CSAPNPTGLNTEAFF
TGCAGCGCCCCGAACCCGACAGGGTTGAACACTGAAGCTTTCTTT